A selection of T cell receptor beta chains follows, all from one sample in a study of long-term antiretroviral therapy in people with HIV. TCRdb's table, derived via immunoSEQ multiplex PCR, lists solely in-frame clones and lacks some. The data show tens of thousands of clones, about 95% seen once. Sequenced material: unsorted PBMCs, taken 3.7 years after starting antiretroviral therapy. These receptor sequences come from a woman between 50 and 59 years old with HIV. Both conserved end residues are part of each CDR3. The D gene is left open where the match is weak. Clone size is shown for a subset of rows, as once, few, many or a class of expanded clone.

>TRBJ1-6|NA|TRBV7-9|NA
CASSLGDSPLHF
TGTGCCAGCAGCTTAGGAGACTCACCCCTCCACTTT
>TRBJ1-5|NA|TRBV30|NA
CAWSVQSNQPQHF
TGTGCCTGGAGTGTACAGAGCAATCAGCCCCAGCATTTT
>TRBJ2-7|NA|TRBV29-1|NA
CSVAPISPNDEQYF
TGCAGCGTTGCGCCGATCAGTCCGAACGACGAGCAGTACTTC
>TRBJ2-1|NA|TRBV5-1|TRBD2
CASSFGSGGAPEQFF
TGCGCCAGCAGCTTTGGTAGCGGGGGGGCCCCTGAGCAGTTCTTC
>TRBJ1-6|once|TRBV6-5|NA
CATAGDPNSPLHF
TGTGCCACCGCAGGGGACCCTAATTCACCCCTCCACTTT
>TRBJ2-7|NA|TRBV19|NA
CASSPQGYEQYF
TGTGCCAGTAGTCCCCAGGGGTACGAGCAGTACTTC
>TRBJ2-7|once|TRBV13|TRBD2
CASSTRQGTSGDEQYF
TGTGCCAGCAGCACCAGGCAGGGGACTAGCGGAGACGAGCAGTACTTC
>TRBJ1-1|NA|TRBV5-4|TRBD1
CASSLVGGAAEAFF
TGTGCCAGCAGCTTGGTAGGGGGCGCGGCTGAAGCTTTCTTT
>TRBJ1-1|NA|TRBV7-8|NA
CASSSSTGKGGTEAFF
TGTGCCAGCAGCTCGAGTACGGGCAAAGGAGGCACTGAAGCTTTCTTT
>TRBJ2-5|NA|TRBV5-1|NA
CASSPASDESQETQYF
TGCGCCAGCAGCCCTGCTAGCGATGAGAGCCAAGAGACCCAGTACTTC
>TRBJ1-5|NA|TRBV12-5|NA
CASGSSRQPQHF
TGTGCTAGTGGTTCGTCTCGGCAGCCCCAGCATTTT
>TRBJ2-3|NA|TRBV7-6|TRBD2
CASSFRLAGGGDTDTQYF
TGTGCCAGCAGCTTCCGACTAGCGGGGGGTGGGGACACAGATACGCAGTATTTT
>TRBJ2-7|NA|TRBV11-2|TRBD1
CASSLWDSVPYEQYF
TGTGCCAGCAGCTTGTGGGACAGTGTTCCCTACGAGCAGTACTTC
>TRBJ1-3|NA|TRBV11-3|TRBD1
CASSPGTGEIGNTIYF
TGTGCCAGCAGCCCCGGGACAGGGGAAATCGGAAACACCATATATTTT
>TRBJ1-2|NA|TRBV11-2|NA
CASTSQGGDGYGYTF
TGTGCCAGCACCTCGCAGGGAGGGGATGGCTATGGCTACACCTTC
>TRBJ2-3|NA|TRBV4-2|TRBD2
CASSQEAGGLSTDTQYF
TGTGCCAGCAGCCAAGAGGCGGGGGGGCTAAGCACAGATACGCAGTATTTT
>TRBJ1-3|NA|TRBV30|NA
CAWSVPGGGNTIYF
TGTGCCTGGAGTGTACCCGGGGGTGGAAACACCATATATTTT
>TRBJ2-7|NA|TRBV7-3|NA
CASSERATYEQYF
TGTGCCAGCTCGGAGCGGGCGACCTACGAGCAGTACTTC
>TRBJ2-1|NA|TRBV14|NA
CASSQTRGRQGRGPLGNEQFF
TGTGCCAGCAGCCAGACAAGGGGAAGACAAGGGCGGGGGCCTCTGGGCAATGAGCAGTTCTTC
>TRBJ2-3|NA|TRBV4-2|NA
CASSQGTASTDTQYF
TGTGCCAGCAGCCAAGGGACAGCTAGCACAGATACGCAGTATTTT
>TRBJ2-1|NA|TRBV19|NA
CATENRNRDEQFF
TGTGCGACCGAGAACAGAAACAGGGATGAGCAGTTCTTC
>TRBJ1-1|NA|TRBV5-1|NA
CASRFDRNEAFF
TGCGCCAGCAGATTCGACAGGAATGAAGCTTTCTTT
>TRBJ2-4|once|TRBV2|TRBD2
CASSRGVSGVIQYF
TGTGCCAGCAGCCGCGGGGTTAGCGGGGTGATTCAGTACTTC
>TRBJ2-5|NA|TRBV30|NA
CAWSLIVEETQYF
TGTGCCTGGAGTCTAATAGTTGAAGAGACCCAGTACTTC
>TRBJ1-2|NA|TRBV5-4|TRBD1
CASSLAKDRVRDGYTF
TGTGCCAGCAGCTTGGCTAAGGACAGGGTAAGGGATGGCTACACCTTC
>TRBJ2-7|NA|TRBV2|TRBD1
CAGRGGTGVTYEQYF
TGTGCCGGCCGAGGAGGGACAGGGGTTACCTACGAGCAGTACTTC
>TRBJ1-2|NA|TRBV2|NA
CASSDRTAYGYTF
TGTGCCAGCAGTGACCGGACCGCCTATGGCTACACCTTC
>TRBJ1-6|once|TRBV30|NA
CAWSVGALNSPLHF
TGTGCCTGGAGTGTAGGGGCTCTCAATTCACCCCTCCACTTT
>TRBJ2-7|NA|TRBV6-6|NA
CASTYVRGNYEQYF
TGTGCCAGCACCTACGTCAGGGGAAACTACGAGCAGTACTTC
>TRBJ1-1|NA|TRBV11-2|NA
CASSTRAPEAFF
TGTGCCAGCAGCACCCGGGCCCCTGAAGCTTTCTTT
>TRBJ1-4|NA|TRBV7-2|NA
CASSSGFGEKLFF
TGTGCCAGCAGCTCCGGATTCGGTGAAAAACTGTTTTTT
>TRBJ1-6|NA|TRBV13|TRBD1
CASSQGQYNSPLHF
TGTGCCAGCAGCCAGGGACAGTATAATTCACCCCTCCACTTT
>TRBJ2-2|NA|TRBV29-1|NA
CSVDRTNTGELFF
TGCAGCGTTGACAGGACGAACACCGGGGAGCTGTTTTTT
>TRBJ2-1|NA|TRBV11-2|NA
CASSLELAPYNEQFF
TGTGCCAGCAGCTTAGAACTGGCGCCATACAATGAGCAGTTCTTC
>TRBJ2-7|NA|TRBV5-4|NA
CASSLGALYEQYF
TGTGCCAGCAGCCTCGGGGCCCTCTACGAGCAGTACTTC
>TRBJ2-2|NA|TRBV6-5|TRBD2
CATRGSNTGELFF
TGTGCCACCCGCGGGAGCAACACCGGGGAGCTGTTTTTT
>TRBJ2-6|NA|TRBV7-9|TRBD1
CASSLRDSVRRGANVLTF
TGTGCCAGCAGCTTACGGGACAGCGTGAGGAGAGGGGCCAACGTCCTGACTTTC
>TRBJ2-1|NA|TRBV5-1|TRBD2
CASSLDPGLADYNEQFF
TGCGCCAGCAGCTTGGACCCGGGACTAGCGGATTACAATGAGCAGTTCTTC
>TRBJ1-2|NA|TRBV6-1|NA
CASSEIQGYGYTF
TGTGCCAGCAGTGAAATACAGGGCTATGGCTACACCTTC
>TRBJ1-6|NA|TRBV4-3|NA
CASSQDRMWNSPLHF
TGCGCCAGCAGCCAAGATCGGATGTGGAATTCACCCCTCCACTTT
>TRBJ1-3|NA|TRBV19|NA
CASSIPFSSGNTIYF
TGTGCCAGTAGTATTCCCTTCAGCTCTGGAAACACCATATATTTT
>TRBJ2-1|NA|TRBV5-1|NA
CASSLFGGQARGEQFF
TGCGCCAGCAGCTTGTTCGGGGGACAAGCTCGTGGTGAGCAGTTCTTC